Below are 29 T cell receptor beta chains sequenced from a single sample in a study of identical twins (dated by TCRdb to about 2016). Library prep was done by 5' RACE. The reads were generated on an Illumina HiSeq 2000. Through fastp at Q25 and MiXCR, TCRdb rebuilt clones from the public reads, retaining in-frame beta chains. Each CDR3 protein appears once, grouped with its most common genes and DNA. The sample table holds hundreds of thousands of distinct CDR3 sequences, of which around a sixth were seen once. In total, the top ten clones hold around 14% of the sample. These data were also filed under a second study, of T cells expressing NK-cell markers.

The sequenced material came from PBMCs. The receptor source for this set is a woman younger than 35 in good health.

This clonotype was picked up a small number of times. The V gene is TRBV20-1, the J gene TRBJ2-4, with 12 bases that match TRBD2. The CDR3 has 16 residues. CDR1 and CDR2 from the germline V gene are DFQATT and SNEGSKA (reference sequence). The V segment lost 1 base and the J segment 6 bases; nucleotides outside the gene matches: 7. Here the CDR3 reads CSARASGGAGGNIQYF. In nucleotides, the CDR3 is TGCAGTGCTAGAGCTAGCGGGGGGGCCGGTGGAAACATTCAGTACTTC.

The rearrangement joins TRBV12-5 to TRBJ2-7; D remains ambiguous. Germline loops: CDR1 LGHNT, CDR2 FRNRAP. Trimming took 3 bases from V and 4 from J, leaving 10 bases between them. This CDR3 spans 13 amino acids. In DNA, the CDR3 is TGTGCTAGTGGTTTAAGTGCGGCTTACGAGCAGTACTTC. This translates into CASGLSAAYEQYF. The variable domain in full, with the rest retrieved from reference TRBV12-5 and TRBJ2-7, is DARVTQTPRHKVTEMGQEVTMRCQPILGHNTVFWYRQTMMQGLELLAYFRNRAPLDDSGMPKDRFSAEMPDATLATLKIQPSEPRDSAVYFCASGLSAAYEQYFGPGTRLTVT.

This clonotype was seen ten or more times. J is TRBJ2-1 and V is TRBV5-1; D call uncertain. The CDR3 totals 11 residues. CDR1 is SGHRS and CDR2 is YFSETQ in the germline V gene. V lost 0 bases, J lost 8 bases, and 3 bases lay in between. CDR3 in DNA: TGCGCCAGCAGCTTGGACGATGAGCAGTTCTTC. Translated, it gives CASSLDDEQFF. Combining the CDR3 with reference TRBV5-1 and TRBJ2-1 gives the whole variable domain KAGVTQTPRYLIKTRGQQVTLSCSPISGHRSVSWYQQTPGQGLQFLFEYFSETQRNKGNFPGRFSGRQFSNSRSEMNVSTLELGDSALYLCASSLDDEQFFGPGTRLTVL.

The V and J genes are TRBV20-1 and TRBJ2-7; D might be TRBD1 (5 bases). Germline loops: CDR1 DFQATT, CDR2 SNEGSKA (reference sequence). CDR3 length: 13 residues. Trimming took off 6 bases at V and 4 bases at J, with 16 bases between the two ends. CDR3 loop: CSAKQGTLYEQYF. As DNA, the CDR3 is TGCAGTGCAAAGCAGGGAACACTTTACGAGCAGTACTTC.

Many counts were recorded for this clonotype. The J gene is TRBJ1-2, the V gene TRBV5-1, with TRBD1 matching over 8 bases. This CDR3 has 17 amino acids. CDR1 is SGHRS, CDR2 YFSETQ, per germline. The V gene end was trimmed by 4 bases and the J gene end by 0 bases; junction bases not matched to a gene: 11. The CDR3 protein is CASSPGDRRLSNYGYTF. The DNA of the CDR3 is TGCGCCAGCAGCCCAGGGGACAGGCGTCTATCTAACTATGGCTACACCTTC. Supplemented by reference TRBV5-1 and TRBJ1-2, the full variable domain reads KAGVTQTPRYLIKTRGQQVTLSCSPISGHRSVSWYQQTPGQGLQFLFEYFSETQRNKGNFPGRFSGRQFSNSRSEMNVSTLELGDSALYLCASSPGDRRLSNYGYTFGSGTRLTVV.

This clonotype showed up just a few times. The chain employs TRBV29-1 and TRBJ1-2, with 9 bases that match TRBD1. Germline V lookup: CDR1 SQVTM, CDR2 ANQGSEA. The CDR3 has 13 residues. The J segment lost 6 bases and the V segment lost 7 bases, leaving 9 bases of the junction unmatched. The CDR3 region is CSDRQGGRDGYTF. For the CDR3, the DNA is TGCAGCGACCGACAGGGGGGTCGGGATGGCTACACCTTC.

This chain uses TRBV12-3 or TRBV12-4 with TRBJ2-3; D is unresolved. The CDR3 runs to 13 residues. V was shortened by 5 bases and J by 5 bases, with 11 bases between the two germline ends. CDR3 coding DNA: TGTGCCAGCAGTCCCCCCTGGTTAGATACGCAGTATTTT. As protein: CASSPPWLDTQYF.

The rearrangement links TRBV12-3 or TRBV12-4 to TRBJ2-7; 7 bases are a match to TRBD1. The CDR3 is 15 amino acids. V lost 0 bases to trimming and J lost 5 bases; unmatched junction nucleotides: 7. Written as DNA, the CDR3 is TGTGCCAGCAGTTTAGCTATGAGACAGGGAGACGAGCAGTACTTC. This gives the protein CASSLAMRQGDEQYF.

The rearrangement joins TRBV10-2 to TRBJ2-5; D perhaps matches TRBD2 (6 bases). CDR3 size: 14 residues. V shed 2 bases and J shed 2 bases, with 9 bases lying between them. Germline V gene sequence: CDR1 WSHSY, CDR2 SAAADI. The CDR3 DNA sequence: TGCGCCAGCAGTGAGCCGGGACTTCAAGAGACCCAGTACTTC. This sequence encodes CASSEPGLQETQYF.

This clonotype was observed a few times. V gene TRBV29-1 combines with J gene TRBJ2-1; the D gene is possibly TRBD1 (5 bases). This CDR3 comprises 14 residues. The ends were cut back, 4 bases at V and 6 bases at J, with 16 bases in the middle. CDR1 and CDR2 from the germline V gene are SQVTM and ANQGSEA. CDR3 in DNA: TGCAGCGTTGGGGGTTTAAGGGGATTCAATGAGCAGTTCTTC. This sequence encodes CSVGGLRGFNEQFF.

This clonotype was observed a few times. The CDR3 DNA follows: TGTGCCAGCAGTGCGGACAGGGGGCAATGGGAGACCCAGTACTTC. Residues: CASSADRGQWETQYF. V is TRBV2 and J is TRBJ2-5, with TRBD1 identical over 11 bases. The germline V gene encodes CDR1 SNHLY and CDR2 FYNNEI. This CDR3 has 15 residues. The J segment lost 5 bases and the V segment lost 4 bases, leaving 6 bases of the junction unmatched.

Only a few counts were recorded for this clonotype. The gene calls are TRBV12-3 or TRBV12-4 and TRBJ2-7, with D perhaps TRBD1 or TRBD2 (5 bases each). Trimming shortened V by 6 bases and J by 0 bases, and 12 bases separated the two germline ends. The CDR3 loop spans 14 amino acids. The CDR3 DNA sequence: TGTGCCAGCAGGAACCGGGACCTCTCCTACGAGCAGTACTTC. Its translation is CASRNRDLSYEQYF.

V and J are TRBV29-1 and TRBJ2-3; D not certain. There are 12 residues in the CDR3. From germline, CDR1 is SQVTM and CDR2 ANQGSEA. Trimming removed 1 base at V and 4 bases at J, with 6 bases between. CDR3 sequence: CSVEGAPDTQYF. The CDR3 DNA is TGCAGCGTTGAAGGGGCCCCAGATACGCAGTATTTT.

The chain has TRBV5-1 and TRBJ1-1; D possibly corresponds to TRBD1 (6 bases). The CDR3 covers 15 residues. The germline gives CDR1 SGHRS, CDR2 YFSETQ. Trimming removed 3 bases at V and 1 base at J, with 13 bases between. The CDR3 region has the DNA TGCGCCAGCAGCTCACAGGGCGCGTCGAACACTGAAGCTTTCTTT. Amino acid sequence: CASSSQGASNTEAFF. Using reference TRBV5-1 and TRBJ1-1 for the parts outside the CDR3, the full variable domain is KAGVTQTPRYLIKTRGQQVTLSCSPISGHRSVSWYQQTPGQGLQFLFEYFSETQRNKGNFPGRFSGRQFSNSRSEMNVSTLELGDSALYLCASSSQGASNTEAFFGQGTRLTVV.

The V gene is TRBV20-1, the J gene TRBJ2-1, with D tentatively TRBD1 (5 bases). Per germline, CDR1 DFQATT and CDR2 SNEGSKA (reference sequence). The germline V and J ends were trimmed by 0 bases and 7 bases, with 16 bases remaining between them. The CDR3 extends over 15 amino acids. CDR3 residues: CSARDLSGIGNEQFF. For the CDR3, the DNA is TGCAGTGCTAGAGATCTCTCAGGGATAGGGAATGAGCAGTTCTTC.

The chain carries TRBV3-1 and TRBJ1-3; D is ambiguous. Germline values: CDR1 LGHDT, CDR2 YNNKEL (reference sequence). The V gene lost 2 bases and the J gene lost 0 bases, with 14 bases spanning the gap. The CDR3 loop spans 17 amino acids. CDR3 in DNA: TGTGCCAGCAGCCAAAGGTCGACGGTCCGCTCTGGAAACACCATATATTTT. It is translated as CASSQRSTVRSGNTIYF.

This clonotype was seen only a few times. V usage is TRBV12-3 or TRBV12-4 and J usage is TRBJ1-3, with 7 bases fitting TRBD1. The CDR3 sequence is 16 residues long. Germline trimming cut 5 bases from V and 0 bases from J; bases unmatched to any gene: 7. In DNA, the CDR3 is TGTGCCAGCAGTCCAAGGACAGGAAACTCTGGAAACACCATATATTTT. This sequence encodes CASSPRTGNSGNTIYF.

This chain links TRBV12-3 or TRBV12-4 with TRBJ2-5; 13 positions agree with TRBD2. CDR3 length equals 15 residues. The junction had 6 bases not matched to a gene; V was cut back by 2 bases and J by 9 bases. The CDR3 loop is CASSLWTSGGWAQYF. CDR3 sequence (DNA): TGTGCCAGCAGTTTATGGACTAGCGGGGGTTGGGCCCAGTACTTC.

This chain uses TRBV13 with TRBJ1-1, with 7 positions matching TRBD1. This CDR3 has 14 residues. CDR1 and CDR2 from the germline V gene are PRHDT and FYEKMQ (reference sequence). V lost 5 bases, J lost 1 base, and 4 bases stayed unmatched. The CDR3 DNA follows: TGTGCCAGCAGCATTAACAGGGGGAACACTGAAGCTTTCTTT. Translating gives CASSINRGNTEAFF.

This chain connects TRBV30 to TRBJ1-1, with 8 bases lining up with TRBD1. V gave up 3 bases and J gave up 3 bases; unmatched junction bases: 12. Germline V gene sequence: CDR1 GTSNPN, CDR2 SVGIG (reference sequence). CDR3 length: 16 amino acids. CDR3 in amino acids: CAWSESRTGLYTEAFF. For the CDR3, the DNA is TGTGCCTGGAGCGAGTCAAGGACAGGGCTATACACTGAAGCTTTCTTT.

The genes are TRBV7-9 and TRBJ1-2; D is ambiguous. Trimming stripped 1 base from V and 0 bases from J, with 12 bases between. Looked up from germline, CDR1 is SEHNR and CDR2 is FQNEAQ (reference sequence). The CDR3 length is 16 residues. The chain's CDR3 is CASSLGGQRTNYGYTF. The DNA of the CDR3 is TGTGCCAGCAGCTTAGGAGGGCAGAGGACTAACTATGGCTACACCTTC.

The rearrangement links TRBV11-3 to TRBJ2-3, with no clear D. The CDR3 runs to 14 residues. The V gene's germline CDR1 is SGHNT and CDR2 YENEEA. V shed 0 bases and J shed 5 bases, with 9 bases lying between them. Written as DNA, the CDR3 is TGTGCCAGCAGCTTAGAATCCTCTGTAGATACGCAGTATTTT. Its translation: CASSLESSVDTQYF.

There are a few counts of this clonotype. CDR3 DNA sequence: TGTGCCAGCAGCCAATTTCTACAGGGGGAGCAGTTCTTC. The encoded protein is CASSQFLQGEQFF. The chain employs TRBV14 and TRBJ2-1; TRBD1 aligns across 7 bases. V shed 2 bases, J shed 10 bases, and the junction held 5 bases outside the gene matches. This CDR3 contains 13 residues. Germline V gene lookup returns CDR1 SGHDN and CDR2 FVKESK.

This clonotype has only a few counts. Here the CDR3 reads CASKPSPMNTEAFF. CDR3 sequence (DNA): TGTGCCAGCAAACCGTCTCCTATGAACACTGAAGCTTTCTTT. The chain has TRBV6-4 and TRBJ1-1; D remains unclear. V gave up 7 bases and J gave up 0 bases, with 12 bases separating them. The CDR3 length is 14 residues. Germline V gives CDR1 MRHNA, CDR2 SNTAGT.

This clonotype was observed a handful of times. The genes are TRBV5-6 and TRBJ2-1, with D possibly being TRBD1 (6 bases). Per the germline V gene, CDR1 is SGHDT and CDR2 is YYEEEE. V shed 4 bases and J shed 0 bases, with 11 bases lying between them. The length of the CDR3 is 15 residues. CDR3 nucleotide sequence: TGTGCCAGCAGCCCAGGACAGATCTCCTACAATGAGCAGTTCTTC. Protein: CASSPGQISYNEQFF.

This chain links TRBV7-3 with TRBJ2-1; 8 bases line up with TRBD1. Unmatched junction bases numbered 7, after V lost 5 bases and J lost 10 bases. The CDR3 has 13 amino acids. Germline CDR1 reads SGHTA; CDR2 reads FQGTGA. The DNA for the CDR3 is TGTGCCAGCAGCACGCAATGGACAGGGGAGCAGTTCTTC. Translated: CASSTQWTGEQFF.

The rearrangement links TRBV9 to TRBJ2-1, with 9 positions matching TRBD2. The junction had 8 bases not matched to a gene; V was cut back by 0 bases and J by 7 bases. The germline V gene has CDR1 SGDLS and CDR2 YYNGEE. There are 16 residues in the CDR3. The CDR3, as DNA: TGTGCCAGCAGCGTAGGTTGGCTAGCGGGAAAGAATGAGCAGTTCTTC. Translated: CASSVGWLAGKNEQFF.

This chain joins TRBV10-3 and TRBJ2-3, with 8 nucleotides matching TRBD1. CDR1 is ENHRY and CDR2 is SYGVKD in the germline V gene. After removal of 4 bases from V and 15 bases from J, the junction contained 9 bases not matched to a gene. The CDR3 sequence is 12 residues long. CDR3 DNA sequence: TGTGCCATCAGTGTTACCGGGACAGGAAATTATTTT. Amino acids: CAISVTGTGNYF.

This clonotype was recorded many times. The chain has TRBV12-3 or TRBV12-4 and TRBJ2-1; 8 positions match TRBD2. Germline trimming cut 2 bases from V and 4 bases from J; bases unmatched to any gene: 4. CDR3 length: 15 residues. CDR3 region: CASSLLSGKYNEQFF. The CDR3 region has the DNA TGTGCCAGCAGTTTACTTAGCGGGAAATACAATGAGCAGTTCTTC.